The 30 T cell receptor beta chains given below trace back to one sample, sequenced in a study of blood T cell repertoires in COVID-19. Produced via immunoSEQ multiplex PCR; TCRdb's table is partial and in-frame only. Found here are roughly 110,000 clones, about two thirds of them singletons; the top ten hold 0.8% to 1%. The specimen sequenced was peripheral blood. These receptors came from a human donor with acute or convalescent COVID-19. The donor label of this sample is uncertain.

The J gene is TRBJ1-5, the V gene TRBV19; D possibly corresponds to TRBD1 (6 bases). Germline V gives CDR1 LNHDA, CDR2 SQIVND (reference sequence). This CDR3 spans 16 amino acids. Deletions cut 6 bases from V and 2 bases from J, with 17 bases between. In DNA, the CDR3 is TGTGCCAGTAGGATAACAGGGATCGTGGGCAATCAGCCCCAGCATTTT. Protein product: CASRITGIVGNQPQHF.

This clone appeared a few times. Written as DNA, the CDR3 is TGTGCCAGCAGCGGAACCGCGGGAGAGCAGTACTTC. Amino acid sequence: CASSGTAGEQYF. The J gene is TRBJ2-7, the V gene TRBV9, with a tentative D call TRBD2 (6 bases). The V end was cut by 3 bases, the J end by 7 bases, with 11 bases between. The germline V gene has CDR1 SGDLS and CDR2 YYNGEE. CDR3 size: 12 residues.

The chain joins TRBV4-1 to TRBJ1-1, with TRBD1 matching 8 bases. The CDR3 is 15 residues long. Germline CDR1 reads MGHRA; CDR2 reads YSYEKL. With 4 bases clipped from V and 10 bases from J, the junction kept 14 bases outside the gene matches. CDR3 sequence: CASSLGTGGFPGAFF. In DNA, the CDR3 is TGCGCCAGCAGCCTTGGGACAGGAGGGTTCCCGGGAGCTTTCTTT.

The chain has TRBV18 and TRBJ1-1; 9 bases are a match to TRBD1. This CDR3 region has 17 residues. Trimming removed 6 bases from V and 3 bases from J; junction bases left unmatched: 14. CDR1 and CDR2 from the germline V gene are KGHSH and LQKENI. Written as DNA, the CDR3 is TGTGCCAGCTCTACCGGTGTAACAGGGGGCGATCACACTGAAGCTTTCTTT. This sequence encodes CASSTGVTGGDHTEAFF.

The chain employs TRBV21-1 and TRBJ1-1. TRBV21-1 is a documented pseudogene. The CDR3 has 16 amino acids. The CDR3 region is CASSKAHENSNTEAFF. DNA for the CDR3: TGTGCCAGCAGCAAAGCGCATGAAAACTCGAACACTGAAGCTTTCTTT.

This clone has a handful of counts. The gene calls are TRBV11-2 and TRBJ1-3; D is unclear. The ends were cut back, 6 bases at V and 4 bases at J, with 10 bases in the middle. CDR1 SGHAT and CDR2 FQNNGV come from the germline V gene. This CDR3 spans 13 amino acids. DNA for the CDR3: TGTGCCAGCAGTCGGGGATTAGGAAACACCATATATTTT. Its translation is CASSRGLGNTIYF.

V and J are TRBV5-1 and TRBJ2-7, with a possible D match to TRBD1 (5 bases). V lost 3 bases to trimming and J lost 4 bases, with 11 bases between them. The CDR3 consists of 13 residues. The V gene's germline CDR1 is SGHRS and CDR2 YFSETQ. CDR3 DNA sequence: TGCGCCAGCAGCTCCCAACCAGGGTACGAGCAGTACTTC. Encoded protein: CASSSQPGYEQYF. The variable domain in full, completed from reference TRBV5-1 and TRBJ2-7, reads KAGVTQTPRYLIKTRGQQVTLSCSPISGHRSVSWYQQTPGQGLQFLFEYFSETQRNKGNFPGRFSGRQFSNSRSEMNVSTLELGDSALYLCASSSQPGYEQYFGPGTRLTVT.

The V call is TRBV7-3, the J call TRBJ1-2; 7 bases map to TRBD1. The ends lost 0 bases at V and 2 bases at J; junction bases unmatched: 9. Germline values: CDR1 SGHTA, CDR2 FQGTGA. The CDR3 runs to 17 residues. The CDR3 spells CASSLTGDSYGNYGYTF. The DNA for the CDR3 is TGTGCCAGCAGCTTAACGGGGGACAGTTACGGAAACTATGGCTACACCTTC.

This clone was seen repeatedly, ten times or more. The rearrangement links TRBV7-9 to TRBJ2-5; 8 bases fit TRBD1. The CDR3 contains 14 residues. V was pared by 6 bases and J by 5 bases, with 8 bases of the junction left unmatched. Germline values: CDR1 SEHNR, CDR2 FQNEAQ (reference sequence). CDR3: CASRARGPMETQYF. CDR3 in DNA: TGTGCCAGCAGGGCCAGGGGGCCTATGGAGACCCAGTACTTC.

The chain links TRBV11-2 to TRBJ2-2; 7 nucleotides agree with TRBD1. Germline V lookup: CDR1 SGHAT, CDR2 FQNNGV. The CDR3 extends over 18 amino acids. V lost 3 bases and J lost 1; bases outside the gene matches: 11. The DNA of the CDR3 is TGTGCCAGCAGCTTCCGTTACGCCGGGACAGTGAACACCGGGGAGCTGTTTTTT. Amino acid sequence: CASSFRYAGTVNTGELFF. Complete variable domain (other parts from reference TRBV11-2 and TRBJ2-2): EAGVAQSPRYKIIEKRQSVAFWCNPISGHATLYWYQQILGQGPKLLIQFQNNGVVDDSQLPKDRFSAERLKGVDSTLKIQPAKLEDSAVYLCASSFRYAGTVNTGELFFGEGSRLTVL.

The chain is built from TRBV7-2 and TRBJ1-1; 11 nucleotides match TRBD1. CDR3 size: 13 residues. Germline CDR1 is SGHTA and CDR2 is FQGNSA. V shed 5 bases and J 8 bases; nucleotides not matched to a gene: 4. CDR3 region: CTSSPRDRGEAFF. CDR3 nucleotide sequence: TGTACCAGCAGCCCGCGGGACAGGGGGGAAGCTTTCTTT.

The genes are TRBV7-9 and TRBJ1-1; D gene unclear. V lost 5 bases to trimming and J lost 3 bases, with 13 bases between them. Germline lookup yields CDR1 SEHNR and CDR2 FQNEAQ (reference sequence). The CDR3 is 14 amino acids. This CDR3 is CASSLSQSHTEAFF. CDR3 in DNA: TGTGCCAGCAGCCTGTCACAGAGCCACACTGAAGCTTTCTTT.

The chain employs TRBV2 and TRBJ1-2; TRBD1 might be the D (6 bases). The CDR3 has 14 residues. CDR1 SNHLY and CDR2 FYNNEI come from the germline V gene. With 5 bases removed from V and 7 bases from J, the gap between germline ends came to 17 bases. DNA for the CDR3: TGTGCCAGCAGTCAAGGACAGTACCTGTCTGGCTACACCTTC. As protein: CASSQGQYLSGYTF.

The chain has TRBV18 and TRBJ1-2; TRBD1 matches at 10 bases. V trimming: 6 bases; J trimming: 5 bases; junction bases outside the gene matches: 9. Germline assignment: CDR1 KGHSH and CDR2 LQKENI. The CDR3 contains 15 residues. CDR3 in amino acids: CASSPRQGARYGYTF. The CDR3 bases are TGTGCCAGCTCGCCTCGACAGGGGGCTAGGTATGGCTACACCTTC. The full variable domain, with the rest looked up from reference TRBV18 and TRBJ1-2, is NAGVMQNPRHLVRRRGQEARLRCSPMKGHSHVYWYRQLPEEGLKFMVYLQKENIIDESGMPKERFSAEFPKEGPSILRIQQVVRGDSAAYFCASSPRQGARYGYTFGSGTRLTVV.

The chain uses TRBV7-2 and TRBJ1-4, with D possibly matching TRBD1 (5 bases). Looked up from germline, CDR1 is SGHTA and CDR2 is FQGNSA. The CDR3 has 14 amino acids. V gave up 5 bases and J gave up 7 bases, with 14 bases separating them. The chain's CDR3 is CASSPSGWGEKLFF. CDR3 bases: TGTGCCAGCAGCCCCTCAGGGTGGGGTGAAAAACTGTTTTTT.

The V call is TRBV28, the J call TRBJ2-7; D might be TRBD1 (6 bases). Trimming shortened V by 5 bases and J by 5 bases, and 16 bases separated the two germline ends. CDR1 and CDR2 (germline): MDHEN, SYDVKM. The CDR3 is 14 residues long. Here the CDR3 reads CASSPGHTYHEQYF. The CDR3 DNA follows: TGTGCCAGCAGTCCGGGACACACTTACCACGAGCAGTACTTC.

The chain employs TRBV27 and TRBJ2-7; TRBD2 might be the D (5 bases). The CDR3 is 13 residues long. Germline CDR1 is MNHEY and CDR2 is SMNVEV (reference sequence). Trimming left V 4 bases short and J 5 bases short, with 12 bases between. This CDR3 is CASSSGVPNEQYF. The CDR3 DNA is TGTGCCAGCAGTTCCGGGGTCCCGAACGAGCAGTACTTC.

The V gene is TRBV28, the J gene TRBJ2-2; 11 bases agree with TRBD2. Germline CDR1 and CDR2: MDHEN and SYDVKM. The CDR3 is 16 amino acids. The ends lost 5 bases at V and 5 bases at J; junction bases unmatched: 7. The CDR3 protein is CASSARLAGRTGELFF. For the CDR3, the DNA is TGTGCCAGCAGTGCCCGACTAGCGGGGAGAACCGGGGAGCTGTTTTTT.

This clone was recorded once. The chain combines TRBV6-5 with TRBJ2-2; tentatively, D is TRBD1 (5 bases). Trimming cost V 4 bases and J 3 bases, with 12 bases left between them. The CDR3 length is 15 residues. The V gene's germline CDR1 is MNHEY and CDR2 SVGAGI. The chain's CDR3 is CASSSRVWDTGELFF. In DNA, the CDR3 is TGTGCCAGCAGTTCCAGGGTATGGGACACCGGGGAGCTGTTTTTT.

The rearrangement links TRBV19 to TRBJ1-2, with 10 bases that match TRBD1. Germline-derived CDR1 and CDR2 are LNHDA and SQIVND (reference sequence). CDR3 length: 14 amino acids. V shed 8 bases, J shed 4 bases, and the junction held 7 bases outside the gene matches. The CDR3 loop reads CASQSGTGVYGYTF. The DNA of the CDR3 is TGTGCCAGTCAATCGGGGACAGGGGTCTATGGCTACACCTTC.

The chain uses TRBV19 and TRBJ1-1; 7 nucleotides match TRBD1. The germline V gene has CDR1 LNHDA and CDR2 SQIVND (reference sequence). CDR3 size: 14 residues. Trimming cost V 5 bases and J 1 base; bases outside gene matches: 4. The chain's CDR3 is CASSSRGQNTEAFF. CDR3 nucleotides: TGTGCCAGTAGTTCGAGGGGGCAGAACACTGAAGCTTTCTTT.

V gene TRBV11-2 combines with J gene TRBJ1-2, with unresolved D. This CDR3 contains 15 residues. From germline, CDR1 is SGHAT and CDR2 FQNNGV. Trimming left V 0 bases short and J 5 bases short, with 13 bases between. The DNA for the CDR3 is TGTGCCAGCAGCTTAGATTTGGACGGACTATATGGCTACACCTTC. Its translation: CASSLDLDGLYGYTF.

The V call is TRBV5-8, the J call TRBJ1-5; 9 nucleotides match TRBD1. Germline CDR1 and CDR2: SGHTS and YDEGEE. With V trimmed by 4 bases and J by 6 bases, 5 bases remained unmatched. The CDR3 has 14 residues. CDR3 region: CASSLTGGGQPQHF. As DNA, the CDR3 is TGTGCCAGCAGCCTGACAGGGGGAGGTCAGCCCCAGCATTTT. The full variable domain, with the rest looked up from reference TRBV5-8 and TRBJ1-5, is EAGVTQSPTHLIKTRGQQATLRCSPISGHTSVYWYQQALGLGLQFLLWYDEGEERNRGNFPPRFSGRQFPNYSSELNVNALELEDSALYLCASSLTGGGQPQHFGDGTRLSIL.

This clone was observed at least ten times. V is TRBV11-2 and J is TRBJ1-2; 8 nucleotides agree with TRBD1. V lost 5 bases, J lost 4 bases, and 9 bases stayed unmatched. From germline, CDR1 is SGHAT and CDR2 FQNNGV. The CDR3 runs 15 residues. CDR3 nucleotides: TGTGCCAGCAGCCGACAGGGGTCGGTAATCTATGGCTACACCTTC. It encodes CASSRQGSVIYGYTF.

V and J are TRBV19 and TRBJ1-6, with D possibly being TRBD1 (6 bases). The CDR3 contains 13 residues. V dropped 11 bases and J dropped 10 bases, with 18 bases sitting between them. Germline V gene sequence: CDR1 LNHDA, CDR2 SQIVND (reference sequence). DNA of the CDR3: TGTGCCTCCGAGGGGGTTTTTGGGTCACCCCTCCACTTT. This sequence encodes CASEGVFGSPLHF.

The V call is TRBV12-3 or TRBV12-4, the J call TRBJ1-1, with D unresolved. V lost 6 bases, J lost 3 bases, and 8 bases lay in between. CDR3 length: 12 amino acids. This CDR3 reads CASSPRYTEAFF. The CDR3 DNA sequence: TGTGCCAGCAGCCCCAGATACACTGAAGCTTTCTTT.

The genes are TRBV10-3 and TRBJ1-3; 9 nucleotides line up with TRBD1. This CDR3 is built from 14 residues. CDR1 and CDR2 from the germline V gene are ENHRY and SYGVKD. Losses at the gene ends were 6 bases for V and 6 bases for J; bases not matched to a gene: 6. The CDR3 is CAIRGTGRENTIYF. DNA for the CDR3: TGTGCCATCAGAGGGACAGGGAGGGAAAACACCATATATTTT.

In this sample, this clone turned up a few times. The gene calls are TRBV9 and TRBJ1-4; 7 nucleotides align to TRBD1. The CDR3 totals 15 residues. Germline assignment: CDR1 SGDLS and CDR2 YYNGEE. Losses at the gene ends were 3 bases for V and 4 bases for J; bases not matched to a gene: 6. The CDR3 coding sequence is TGTGCCAGCAGCGCCCCCGGGACAGATAATGAAAAACTGTTTTTT. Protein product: CASSAPGTDNEKLFF.

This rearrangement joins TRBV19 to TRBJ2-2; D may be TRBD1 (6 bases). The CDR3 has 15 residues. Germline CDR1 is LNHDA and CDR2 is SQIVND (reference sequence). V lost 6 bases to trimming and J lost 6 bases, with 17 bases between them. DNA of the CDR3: TGTGCCAGTAGGGTGGACAGATCAGCCGCCGGGGAGCTGTTTTTT. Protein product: CASRVDRSAAGELFF.

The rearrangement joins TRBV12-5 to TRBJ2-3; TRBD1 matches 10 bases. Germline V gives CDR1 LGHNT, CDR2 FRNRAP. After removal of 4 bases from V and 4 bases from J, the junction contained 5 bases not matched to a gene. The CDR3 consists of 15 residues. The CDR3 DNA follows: TGTGCTAGTGGTTGGGGGACAGGGGCCCCAGATACGCAGTATTTT. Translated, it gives CASGWGTGAPDTQYF.